This T cell receptor beta chain was sequenced during a study of cytomegalovirus exposure and HLA in healthy donors. Though nominally healthy at sampling, donors likely had unrecorded immune exposures. Both 60 Vbeta primers and 13 Jbeta primers went into the PCR. Clones were read by immunoSEQ multiplex PCR, and TCRdb kept only the in-frame ones, dropping some. The sample yields about 230,000 clones, over 70% seen once. V was clipped by 2 bases and J by 5 bases, with 12 bases between them. Germline lookup yields CDR1 KGHSH and CDR2 LQKENI. The CDR3 totals 14 residues. The source material was PBMCs. The V gene is TRBV18, the J gene TRBJ1-2; no reliable D call. The TCR was taken from an older woman in good health and CMV-seropositive. DNA of the CDR3: TGTGCCAGCTCACCAGACATAGTCAGATATGGCTACACCTTC. Its protein product is CASSPDIVRYGYTF.